One sample yielded the 23 T cell receptor beta chains listed below, sequenced in a study of CD8 T cells in Susac syndrome. RNA, at about 0.45 to 1 ug, was reverse transcribed with random hexamers. TCRdb redid the calling of the immunoSEQ multiplex PCR reads with MiXCR, one entry per CDR3 protein. There are approximately 120,000 distinct CDR3 sequences in the sample; over 85% occur only once, and around 0.2% lies in the top ten. The specimen sequenced was CD8+ T cells from PBMCs. These receptors were taken from a human donor with Susac syndrome.

This chain joins TRBV27 and TRBJ2-1; TRBD2 might be the D (6 bases). Trimming pared 7 bases from V and 10 bases from J, leaving 14 bases between. The CDR3 contains 12 residues. Germline CDR1 is MNHEY and CDR2 is SMNVEV (reference sequence). In DNA form, the CDR3 reads TGTGCCAGCACCGACAAGCTAGCGGAGCAGTTCTTC. Residues: CASTDKLAEQFF.

The CDR3 is CSVDVENIQYF. CDR3 DNA: TGCAGCGTTGACGTAGAAAACATTCAGTACTTC. J is TRBJ2-4 and V is TRBV29-1; no reliable D call. This CDR3 is built from 11 residues. V lost 3 bases to trimming and J lost 5 bases, with 5 bases between them. Germline CDR1 is SQVTM and CDR2 is ANQGSEA.

J is TRBJ2-5 and V is TRBV5-6, with 12 bases matching TRBD2. Germline trimming cut 7 bases from V and 1 base from J; bases unmatched to any gene: 8. The CDR3 is made up of 16 amino acids. Germline assignment: CDR1 SGHDT and CDR2 YYEEEE. The CDR3 here is CASFRLAGAIQETQYF. CDR3 sequence (DNA): TGTGCCAGCTTTCGACTAGCGGGGGCGATCCAAGAGACCCAGTACTTC.

The rearrangement uses TRBV29-1 and TRBJ1-1; D is unclear. Between the trimmed V and J ends, which lost 6 bases and 1 base, there was a span of 6 bases. Germline lookup yields CDR1 SQVTM and CDR2 ANQGSEA. The CDR3 consists of 11 residues. For the CDR3, the DNA is TGCAGCGTCCCCAGGAACACTGAAGCTTTCTTT. Its protein product is CSVPRNTEAFF. Together with reference TRBV29-1 and TRBJ1-1, the CDR3 gives the full variable domain: SAVISQKPSRDICQRGTSLTIQCQVDSQVTMMFWYRQQPGQSLTLIATANQGSEATYESGFVIDKFPISRPNLTFSTLTVSNMSPEDSSIYLCSVPRNTEAFFGQGTRLTVV.

This sequence joins TRBV12-3 or TRBV12-4 and TRBJ2-3; possibly TRBD2 for D (6 bases). Trimming removed 6 bases from V and 3 bases from J, with 7 bases in between. This CDR3 has 12 amino acids. This CDR3 is CASREGTDTQYF. In nucleotides, the CDR3 is TGTGCCAGCAGGGAGGGGACAGATACGCAGTATTTT.

V usage is TRBV20-1 and J usage is TRBJ2-1; D gene ambiguous. V was pared by 6 bases and J by 7 bases, with 16 bases between. This CDR3 is 13 amino acids long. Germline lookup yields CDR1 DFQATT and CDR2 SNEGSKA (reference sequence). The CDR3 protein is CSATGPIGNEQFF. The CDR3 DNA sequence: TGCAGTGCAACGGGCCCGATTGGGAATGAGCAGTTCTTC.

In nucleotides, the CDR3 is TGCAGTGCTAGGTTGGGGGCGGACTATGGCTACACCTTC. Its translation is CSARLGADYGYTF. This chain joins TRBV20-1 and TRBJ1-2; D is perhaps TRBD1 (6 bases). This CDR3 region has 13 residues. V shed 3 bases and J shed 3 bases, with 11 bases lying between them. Looked up from germline, CDR1 is DFQATT and CDR2 is SNEGSKA (reference sequence).

CDR3 nucleotides: TGTGCCAGCAGCTTAGCATACGGGGGGAGCACTGAAGCTTTCTTT. Translating it yields CASSLAYGGSTEAFF. The chain combines TRBV7-8 with TRBJ1-1, with D perhaps TRBD1 (5 bases). V was shortened by 0 bases and J by 4 bases, with 12 bases between the two germline ends. The germline CDR1 and CDR2 sequences are SGHVS and FQNEAQ. This CDR3 is built from 15 residues. The full variable domain, its missing parts supplied by reference TRBV7-8 and TRBJ1-1, is GAGVSQSPRYKVAKRGQDVALRCDPISGHVSLFWYQQALGQGPEFLTYFQNEAQLDKSGLPSDRFFAERPEGSVSTLKIQRTQQEDSAVYLCASSLAYGGSTEAFFGQGTRLTVV.

This sequence joins TRBV28 and TRBJ2-1, with 13 bases matching TRBD2. CDR3 length equals 14 residues. After removal of 5 bases from V and 7 bases from J, the junction contained 2 bases not matched to a gene. From germline, CDR1 is MDHEN and CDR2 SYDVKM. CDR3: CASSPGLAGNEQFF. Written as DNA, the CDR3 is TGTGCCAGCAGTCCGGGACTAGCGGGGAATGAGCAGTTCTTC.

About this clonotype itself: A junction end diverges from the germline sequence, so it may reflect a read error. The V and J genes are TRBV20-1 and TRBJ1-1; TRBD1 matches 10 bases. The CDR3 has 13 amino acids. Germline CDR1 is DFQATT and CDR2 is SNEGSKA (reference sequence). In nucleotides, the CDR3 is TGCAGTGCCAGAGGGACAGGGGAGACTGAAGCTTTCTTT. It codes for CSARGTGETEAFF.

The chain has TRBV3-1 and TRBJ1-1, with no clear D. This CDR3 comprises 11 residues. Germline loops: CDR1 LGHDT, CDR2 YNNKEL (reference sequence). The germline V and J ends were trimmed by 1 base and 11 bases, with 8 bases remaining between them. CDR3 nucleotide sequence: TGTGCCAGCAGCCAAGGGGGTACGGCTTTCTTT. This encodes CASSQGGTAFF.

About this clonotype itself: The CDR3 carries no conserved terminal phenylalanine or tryptophan, so it likely arises from a read error. The chain recombines TRBV27 with TRBJ2-7, with a possible D match to TRBD1 (6 bases). V lost 8 bases, J lost 5 bases, and 13 bases lay in between. Germline CDR1 is MNHEY and CDR2 is SMNVEV (reference sequence). This CDR3 contains 12 residues. The CDR3 DNA sequence: TGTGCCAGCTCAAAAGGGGGAAACGAGCAGTACCTC. Amino acids: CASSKGGNEQYL.

The chain employs TRBV7-2 and TRBJ2-3; 8 bases agree with TRBD2. After removal of 5 bases from V and 6 bases from J, the junction contained 10 bases not matched to a gene. Germline V CDR1 and CDR2: SGHTA, FQGNSA. The CDR3 totals 15 residues. The CDR3 spells CASSLSGGAMDTQYF. The CDR3 DNA reads as TGTGCCAGCAGCCTATCGGGAGGGGCGATGGATACGCAGTATTTT.

This chain links TRBV20-1 with TRBJ2-5, with 11 bases lining up with TRBD2. The CDR3 has 17 residues. The trim removed 6 bases at V and 1 base at J, leaving 13 bases unmatched. Germline values: CDR1 DFQATT, CDR2 SNEGSKA (reference sequence). CDR3 sequence: CSAPRLAGGPFQETQYF. Here the CDR3 DNA reads TGCAGTGCCCCGAGGCTAGCGGGGGGTCCCTTCCAAGAGACCCAGTACTTC.

The rearrangement joins TRBV3-1 to TRBJ2-2; D call uncertain. Deletions cut 3 bases from V and 4 bases from J, with 18 bases between. The germline V gene encodes CDR1 LGHDT and CDR2 YNNKEL (reference sequence). The CDR3 consists of 17 residues. The CDR3 DNA follows: TGTGCCAGCAGCCATTGGACCAAACCCACGAGCACCGGGGAGCTGTTTTTT. It codes for CASSHWTKPTSTGELFF.

The chain joins TRBV12-3 or TRBV12-4 to TRBJ2-7, with 7 bases lining up with TRBD1. V gave up 7 bases and J gave up 9 bases; unmatched junction bases: 12. The CDR3 is made up of 13 amino acids. CDR3 loop: CASTPTGFVGQYF. DNA of the CDR3: TGTGCCAGCACCCCGACAGGGTTCGTCGGGCAGTACTTC.

The rearrangement links TRBV12-3 or TRBV12-4 to TRBJ1-1; 9 bases map to TRBD1. V was clipped by 6 bases and J by 9 bases; unmatched bases: 5. The CDR3 sequence is 12 residues long. CDR3 DNA: TGTGCCAGCAGGGACAGGGGCGTCCAAGCTTTCTTT. Its protein product is CASRDRGVQAFF.

This clonotype was seen just once. The chain links TRBV7-2 to TRBJ2-3, with TRBD2 identical over 7 bases. The CDR3 covers 16 residues. Germline V lookup: CDR1 SGHTA, CDR2 FQGNSA. J gave up 3 bases and V 1 base, and 7 bases lay outside the gene matches. CDR3 sequence: CASSLVPSGVTDTQYF. CDR3 coding DNA: TGTGCCAGCAGCTTAGTCCCTAGCGGTGTTACAGATACGCAGTATTTT. Based on the CDR3 plus reference TRBV7-2 and TRBJ2-3, the full variable domain is GAGVSQSPSNKVTEKGKDVELRCDPISGHTALYWYRQSLGQGLEFLIYFQGNSAPDKSGLPSDRFSAERTGGSVSTLTIQRTQQEDSAVYLCASSLVPSGVTDTQYFGPGTRLTVL.

The chain joins TRBV15 to TRBJ1-4; possibly TRBD1 for D (5 bases). The V and J ends lost 1 base and 0 bases respectively, with 9 bases between them. The germline CDR1 and CDR2 sequences are LNHNV and YYDKDF (reference sequence). The CDR3 runs to 16 residues. The CDR3, as DNA: TGTGCCACCAGCAGAGGCGGGGGAACAACTAATGAAAAACTGTTTTTT. Translating gives CATSRGGGTTNEKLFF.

CDR3 loop: CASSLAYWVSGANVLTF. For the CDR3, the DNA is TGTGCCAGCAGCTTAGCGTACTGGGTCTCTGGGGCCAACGTCCTGACTTTC. This chain links TRBV7-2 with TRBJ2-6; D unclear. CDR3 length: 17 amino acids. The ends were cut back, 0 bases at V and 0 bases at J, with 9 bases in the middle. Germline V gene lookup returns CDR1 SGHTA and CDR2 FQGNSA.

This chain connects TRBV6-5 to TRBJ1-2; D ambiguous. Germline CDR1 reads MNHEY; CDR2 reads SVGAGI. This CDR3 has 13 residues. V was trimmed by 7 bases and J by 0 bases, leaving 9 bases between them. CDR3 in amino acids: CASTLGPNYGYTF. CDR3 DNA sequence: TGTGCCAGCACACTTGGACCTAACTATGGCTACACCTTC.

This chain joins TRBV3-1 and TRBJ2-7; D is possibly TRBD1 (6 bases). Germline V lookup: CDR1 LGHDT, CDR2 YNNKEL (reference sequence). The CDR3 extends over 16 amino acids. V lost 1 base, J lost 7 bases, and 20 bases lay in between. The CDR3 here is CASSQGKGGFLGEQYF. Written as DNA, the CDR3 is TGTGCCAGCAGCCAAGGGAAAGGGGGTTTTCTTGGAGAGCAGTACTTC.

This rearrangement joins TRBV10-3 to TRBJ2-3, with D perhaps TRBD2 (6 bases). V was pared by 0 bases and J by 0 bases, with 13 bases between. Looked up from germline, CDR1 is ENHRY and CDR2 is SYGVKD. The CDR3 totals 17 residues. The CDR3 spells CAISESTLAASTDTQYF. The CDR3 DNA reads as TGTGCCATCAGTGAGTCGACATTAGCGGCTAGCACAGATACGCAGTATTTT.